Shown below are 5 T cell receptor beta chains from a single sample sequenced in a study of T cells in Graves' hyperthyroidism and ophthalmopathy. There were TCR beta CDR3 regions amplified from RNA transcripts. The HTBI primer set drove a first-round RT-PCR of the TCR CDR3. MiXCR, applied by TCRdb to the multiplex PCR reads, yields one record per CDR3 protein. The top ten hold over 45% of the sample, which has around 340,000 distinct CDR3 sequences, roughly a fifth seen once. The specimen sequenced was blood. These receptors all come from a woman aged 45 to 65 with Graves' hyperthyroidism.

This clonotype was seen ten or more times. This sequence joins TRBV7-3 and TRBJ1-1; no firm D call. This CDR3 region has 13 residues. The germline V and J ends were trimmed by 5 bases and 1 base, with 8 bases remaining between them. CDR1 SGHTA and CDR2 FQGTGA come from the germline V gene. The CDR3 sequence: CASSAQRNTEAFF. The DNA for the CDR3 is TGTGCCAGCAGCGCCCAGAGGAACACTGAAGCTTTCTTT.

V usage is TRBV3-1 and J usage is TRBJ1-3; D is undetermined. CDR1 and CDR2 (germline): LGHDT, YNNKEL (reference sequence). The V gene lost 4 bases and the J gene lost 0 bases, with 7 bases spanning the gap. The CDR3 totals 14 residues. The CDR3: CASSPSDSGNTIYF. In DNA, the CDR3 is TGTGCCAGCAGCCCCTCGGACTCTGGAAACACCATATATTTT.

This clonotype was seen ten or more times. This sequence joins TRBV20-1 and TRBJ1-5; D not certain. This CDR3 has 13 residues. Per germline, CDR1 DFQATT and CDR2 SNEGSKA (reference sequence). Deletions cut 3 bases from V and 4 bases from J, with 10 bases between. CDR3 nucleotide sequence: TGCAGTGCTAGTTGGTCCCCTAATCAGCCCCAGCATTTT. It codes for CSASWSPNQPQHF.

This clonotype was recorded many times. The chain employs TRBV7-2 and TRBJ2-6; D is uncertain. The CDR3 runs 17 residues. Trimming pared 4 bases from V and 0 bases from J, leaving 13 bases between. Germline CDR1 SGHTA, CDR2 FQGNSA. In DNA, the CDR3 is TGTGCCAGCAGCTCCTTTGGGTTTAGCTCTGGGGCCAACGTCCTGACTTTC. It encodes CASSSFGFSSGANVLTF.

The chain carries TRBV27 and TRBJ2-1; the match to TRBD1 covers 8 bases. CDR3 length: 17 amino acids. Germline V gene data show CDR1 as MNHEY and CDR2 as SMNVEV (reference sequence). V was clipped by 7 bases and J by 2 bases; unmatched bases: 13. CDR3 bases: TGTGCCAGCATCCCTAAAGGTTTCAGGGGGCCCTACAATGAGCAGTTCTTC. As protein: CASIPKGFRGPYNEQFF.